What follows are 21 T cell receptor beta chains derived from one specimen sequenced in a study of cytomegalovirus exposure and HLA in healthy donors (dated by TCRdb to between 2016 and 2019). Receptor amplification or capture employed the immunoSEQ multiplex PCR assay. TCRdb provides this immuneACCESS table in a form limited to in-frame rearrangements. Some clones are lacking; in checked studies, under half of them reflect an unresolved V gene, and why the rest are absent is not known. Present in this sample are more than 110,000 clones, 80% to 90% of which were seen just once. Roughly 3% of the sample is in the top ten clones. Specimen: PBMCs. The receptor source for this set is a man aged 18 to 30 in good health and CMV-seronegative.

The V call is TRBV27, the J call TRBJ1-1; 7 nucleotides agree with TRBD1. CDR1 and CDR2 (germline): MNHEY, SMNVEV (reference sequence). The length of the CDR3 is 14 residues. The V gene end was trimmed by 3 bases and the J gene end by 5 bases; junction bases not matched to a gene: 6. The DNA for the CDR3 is TGTGCCAGCAGTTTCAAGGGGGCGCGGACTGAAGCTTTCTTT. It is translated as CASSFKGARTEAFF.

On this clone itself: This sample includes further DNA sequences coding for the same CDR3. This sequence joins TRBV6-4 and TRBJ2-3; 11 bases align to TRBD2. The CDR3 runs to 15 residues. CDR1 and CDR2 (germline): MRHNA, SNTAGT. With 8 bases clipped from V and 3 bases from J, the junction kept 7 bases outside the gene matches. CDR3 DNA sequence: TGTGCCAGCTCTCCGGGACTAGCGGATACAGATACGCAGTATTTT. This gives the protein CASSPGLADTDTQYF.

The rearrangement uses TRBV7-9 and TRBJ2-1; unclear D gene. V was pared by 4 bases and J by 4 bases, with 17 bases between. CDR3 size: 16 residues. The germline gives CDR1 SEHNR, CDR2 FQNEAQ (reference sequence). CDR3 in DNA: TGTGCCAGCAGCTCCCCCGCGTCCGACTCTTACAATGAGCAGTTCTTC. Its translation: CASSSPASDSYNEQFF.

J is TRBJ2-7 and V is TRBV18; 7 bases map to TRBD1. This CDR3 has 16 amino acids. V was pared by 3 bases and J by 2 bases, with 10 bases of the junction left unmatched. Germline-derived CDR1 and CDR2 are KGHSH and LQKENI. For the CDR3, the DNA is TGTGCCAGCTCACCCCGCGACAGGGTAACCCCCTACGAGCAGTACTTC. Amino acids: CASSPRDRVTPYEQYF.

The CDR3: CAIRQAGTISGNTIYF. CDR3 sequence (DNA): TGTGCCATCAGACAAGCGGGGACAATCTCTGGAAACACCATATATTTT. The rearrangement uses TRBV10-3 and TRBJ1-3; D may be TRBD1 (6 bases). In germline, CDR1 is ENHRY, CDR2 SYGVKD. This CDR3 spans 16 amino acids. Trimming took 6 bases from V and 0 from J, leaving 15 bases between them.

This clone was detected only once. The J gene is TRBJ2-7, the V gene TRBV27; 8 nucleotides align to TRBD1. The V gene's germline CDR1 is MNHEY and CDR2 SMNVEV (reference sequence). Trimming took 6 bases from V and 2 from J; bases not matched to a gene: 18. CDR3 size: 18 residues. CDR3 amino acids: CASRPTGTGDDTTYEQYF. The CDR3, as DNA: TGTGCCAGCAGACCAACCGGGACAGGTGACGATACGACCTACGAGCAGTACTTC.

This chain's CDR3 is CASSLGQDNYNEQFF. In nucleotides, the CDR3 is TGTGCCAGCAGCTTGGGACAGGATAACTACAATGAGCAGTTCTTC. V usage is TRBV5-4 and J usage is TRBJ2-1; tentative D call: TRBD1 (6 bases). There are 15 residues in the CDR3. Germline-derived CDR1 and CDR2 are SGHNT and YYREEE (reference sequence). The ends were cut back, 0 bases at V and 3 bases at J, with 10 bases in the middle. The full variable domain, rest sourced from reference TRBV5-4 and TRBJ2-1, is ETGVTQSPTHLIKTRGQQVTLRCSSQSGHNTVSWYQQALGQGPQFIFQYYREEENGRGNFPPRFSGLQFPNYSSELNVNALELDDSALYLCASSLGQDNYNEQFFGPGTRLTVL.

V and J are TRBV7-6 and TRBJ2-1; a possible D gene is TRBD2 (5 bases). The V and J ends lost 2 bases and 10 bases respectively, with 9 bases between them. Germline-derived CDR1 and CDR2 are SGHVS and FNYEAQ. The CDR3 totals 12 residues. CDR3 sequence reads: CASSLNGKEQFF. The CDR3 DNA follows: TGTGCCAGCAGCTTAAACGGGAAGGAGCAGTTCTTC.

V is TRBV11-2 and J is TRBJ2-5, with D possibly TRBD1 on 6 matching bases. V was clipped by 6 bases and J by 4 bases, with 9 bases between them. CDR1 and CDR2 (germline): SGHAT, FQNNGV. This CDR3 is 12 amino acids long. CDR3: CASSGGSETQYF. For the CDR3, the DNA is TGTGCCAGCAGTGGGGGCTCAGAGACCCAGTACTTC. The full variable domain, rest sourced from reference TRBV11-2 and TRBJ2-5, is EAGVAQSPRYKIIEKRQSVAFWCNPISGHATLYWYQQILGQGPKLLIQFQNNGVVDDSQLPKDRFSAERLKGVDSTLKIQPAKLEDSAVYLCASSGGSETQYFGPGTRLLVL.

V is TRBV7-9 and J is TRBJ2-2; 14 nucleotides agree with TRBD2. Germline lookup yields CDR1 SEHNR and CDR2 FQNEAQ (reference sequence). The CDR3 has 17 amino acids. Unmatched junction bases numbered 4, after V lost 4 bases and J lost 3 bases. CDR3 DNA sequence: TGTGCCAGCAGCTCGGGACTAGCGGGAGCGGACACCGGGGAGCTGTTTTTT. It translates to CASSSGLAGADTGELFF.

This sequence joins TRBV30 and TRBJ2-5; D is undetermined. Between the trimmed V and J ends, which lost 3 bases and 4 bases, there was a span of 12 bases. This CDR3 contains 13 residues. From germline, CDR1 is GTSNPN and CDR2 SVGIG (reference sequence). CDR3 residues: CAWSRSVGETQYF. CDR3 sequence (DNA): TGTGCCTGGAGCCGCTCTGTCGGAGAGACCCAGTACTTC. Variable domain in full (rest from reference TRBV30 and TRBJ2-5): SQTIHQWPATLVQPVGSPLSLECTVEGTSNPNLYWYRQAAGRGLQLLFYSVGIGQISSEVPQNLSASRPQDRQFILSSKKLLLSDSGFYLCAWSRSVGETQYFGPGTRLLVL.

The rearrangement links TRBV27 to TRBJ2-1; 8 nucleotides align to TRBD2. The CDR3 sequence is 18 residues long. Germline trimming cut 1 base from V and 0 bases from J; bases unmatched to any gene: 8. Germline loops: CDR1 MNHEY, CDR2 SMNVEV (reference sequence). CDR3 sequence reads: CASSLWREVFISYNEQFF. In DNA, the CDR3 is TGTGCCAGCAGTTTATGGCGGGAGGTCTTTATCTCCTACAATGAGCAGTTCTTC.

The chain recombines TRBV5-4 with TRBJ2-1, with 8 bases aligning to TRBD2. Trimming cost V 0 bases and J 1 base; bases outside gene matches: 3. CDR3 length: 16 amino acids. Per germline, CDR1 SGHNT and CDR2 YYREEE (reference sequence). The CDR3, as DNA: TGTGCCAGCAGCTTGGCGGGGGGGCCTTCCTACAATGAGCAGTTCTTC. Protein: CASSLAGGPSYNEQFF.

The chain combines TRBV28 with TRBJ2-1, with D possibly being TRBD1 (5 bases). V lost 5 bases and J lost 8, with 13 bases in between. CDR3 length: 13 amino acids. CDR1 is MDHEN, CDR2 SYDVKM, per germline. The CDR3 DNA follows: TGTGCCAGCAGTATACCCAGCAGGGATGAGCAGTTCTTC. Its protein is CASSIPSRDEQFF.

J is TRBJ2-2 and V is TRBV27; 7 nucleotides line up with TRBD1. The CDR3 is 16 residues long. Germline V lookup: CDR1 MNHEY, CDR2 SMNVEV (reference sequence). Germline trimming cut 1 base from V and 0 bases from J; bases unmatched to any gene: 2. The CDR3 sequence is CASSLFGQANTGELFF. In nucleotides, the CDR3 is TGTGCCAGCAGTTTATTCGGACAGGCGAACACCGGGGAGCTGTTTTTT.

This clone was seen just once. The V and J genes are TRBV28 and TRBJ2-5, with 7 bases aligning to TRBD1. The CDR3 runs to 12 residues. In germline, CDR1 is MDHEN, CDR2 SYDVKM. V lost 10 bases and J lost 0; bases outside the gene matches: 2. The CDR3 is CATGQYQETQYF. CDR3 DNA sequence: TGTGCCACGGGACAGTACCAAGAGACCCAGTACTTC.

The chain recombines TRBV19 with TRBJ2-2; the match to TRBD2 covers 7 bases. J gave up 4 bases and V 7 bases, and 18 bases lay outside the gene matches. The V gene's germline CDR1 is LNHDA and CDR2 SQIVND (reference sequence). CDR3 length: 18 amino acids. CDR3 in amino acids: CASTGGIVEQLGTGELFF. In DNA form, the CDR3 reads TGTGCCAGTACCGGGGGGATTGTGGAACAGTTGGGCACCGGGGAGCTGTTTTTT.

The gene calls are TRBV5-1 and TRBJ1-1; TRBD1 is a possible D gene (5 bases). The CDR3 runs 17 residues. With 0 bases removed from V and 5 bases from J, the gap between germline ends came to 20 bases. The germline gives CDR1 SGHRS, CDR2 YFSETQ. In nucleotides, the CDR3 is TGCGCCAGCAGCTTGGCAGGGCCAGGACCCCAAGGGACTGAAGCTTTCTTT. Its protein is CASSLAGPGPQGTEAFF.

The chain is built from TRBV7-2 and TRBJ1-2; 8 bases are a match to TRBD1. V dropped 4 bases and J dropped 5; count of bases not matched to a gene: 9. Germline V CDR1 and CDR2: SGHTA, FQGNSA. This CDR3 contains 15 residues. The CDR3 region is CASSYLTGGGYGYTF. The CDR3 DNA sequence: TGTGCCAGCAGCTATCTAACAGGGGGAGGATATGGCTACACCTTC. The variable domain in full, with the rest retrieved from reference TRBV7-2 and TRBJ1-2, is GAGVSQSPSNKVTEKGKDVELRCDPISGHTALYWYRQSLGQGLEFLIYFQGNSAPDKSGLPSDRFSAERTGGSVSTLTIQRTQQEDSAVYLCASSYLTGGGYGYTFGSGTRLTVV.

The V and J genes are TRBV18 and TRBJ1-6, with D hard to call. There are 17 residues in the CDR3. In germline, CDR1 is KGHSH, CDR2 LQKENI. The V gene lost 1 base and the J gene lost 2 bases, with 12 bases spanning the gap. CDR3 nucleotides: TGTGCCAGCTCACCACGCACGGTCCGAACCTATAATTCACCCCTCCACTTT. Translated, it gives CASSPRTVRTYNSPLHF.

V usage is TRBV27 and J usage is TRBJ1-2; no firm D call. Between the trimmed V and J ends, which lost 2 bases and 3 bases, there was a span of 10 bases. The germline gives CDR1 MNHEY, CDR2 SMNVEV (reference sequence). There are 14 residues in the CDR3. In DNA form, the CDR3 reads TGTGCCAGCAGTTTAGTGGCATCAGACTATGGCTACACCTTC. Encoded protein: CASSLVASDYGYTF.